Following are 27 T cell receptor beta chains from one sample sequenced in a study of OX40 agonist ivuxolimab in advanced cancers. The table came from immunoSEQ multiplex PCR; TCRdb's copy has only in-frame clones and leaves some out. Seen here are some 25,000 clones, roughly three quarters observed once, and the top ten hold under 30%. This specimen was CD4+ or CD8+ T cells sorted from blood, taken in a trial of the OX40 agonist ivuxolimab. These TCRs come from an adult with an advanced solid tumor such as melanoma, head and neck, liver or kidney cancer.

This CDR3 is CATKPQDLQETQYF. CDR3 nucleotide sequence: TGTGCCACCAAACCGCAGGACCTCCAAGAGACCCAGTACTTC. The chain recombines TRBV15 with TRBJ2-5; D is uncertain. V lost 7 bases and J 1 base, leaving 13 bases between the germline ends. Germline CDR1 reads LNHNV; CDR2 reads YYDKDF (reference sequence). This CDR3 comprises 14 residues.

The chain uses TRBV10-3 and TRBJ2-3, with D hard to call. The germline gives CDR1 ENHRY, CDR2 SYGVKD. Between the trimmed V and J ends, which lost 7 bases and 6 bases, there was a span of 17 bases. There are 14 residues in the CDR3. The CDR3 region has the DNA TGTGCCATCACCCCGTCCCAAAAGGTCGATACGCAGTATTTT. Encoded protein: CAITPSQKVDTQYF.

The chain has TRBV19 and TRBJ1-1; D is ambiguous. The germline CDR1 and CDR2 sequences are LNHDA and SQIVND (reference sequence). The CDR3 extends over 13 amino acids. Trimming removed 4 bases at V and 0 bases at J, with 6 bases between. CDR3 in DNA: TGTGCCAGTAGTAGATCTTTGAACACTGAAGCTTTCTTT. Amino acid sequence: CASSRSLNTEAFF.

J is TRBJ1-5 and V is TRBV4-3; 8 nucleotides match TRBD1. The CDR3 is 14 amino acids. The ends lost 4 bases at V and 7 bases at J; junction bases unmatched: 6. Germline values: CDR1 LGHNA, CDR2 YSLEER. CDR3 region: CASSPTGAGQPQHF. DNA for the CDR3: TGCGCCAGCAGCCCGACAGGGGCTGGACAGCCCCAGCATTTT.

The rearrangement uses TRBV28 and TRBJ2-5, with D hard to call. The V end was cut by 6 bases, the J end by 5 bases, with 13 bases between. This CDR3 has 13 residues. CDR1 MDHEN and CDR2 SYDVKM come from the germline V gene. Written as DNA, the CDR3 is TGTGCCAGCAGGACACCCCTATGGGAGACCCAGTACTTC. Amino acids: CASRTPLWETQYF.

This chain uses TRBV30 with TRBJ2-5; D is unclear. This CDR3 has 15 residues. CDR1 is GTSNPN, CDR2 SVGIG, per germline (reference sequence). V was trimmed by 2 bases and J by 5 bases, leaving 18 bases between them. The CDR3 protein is CAWSYPDPKAETQYF. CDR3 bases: TGTGCCTGGAGTTACCCGGACCCCAAGGCCGAGACCCAGTACTTC.

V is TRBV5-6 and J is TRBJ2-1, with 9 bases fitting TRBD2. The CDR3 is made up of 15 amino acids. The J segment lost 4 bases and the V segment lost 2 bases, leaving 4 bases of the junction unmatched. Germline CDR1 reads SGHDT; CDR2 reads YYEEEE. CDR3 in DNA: TGTGCCAGCAGCTTTGGTAGCGGGGGTTACAATGAGCAGTTCTTC. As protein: CASSFGSGGYNEQFF.

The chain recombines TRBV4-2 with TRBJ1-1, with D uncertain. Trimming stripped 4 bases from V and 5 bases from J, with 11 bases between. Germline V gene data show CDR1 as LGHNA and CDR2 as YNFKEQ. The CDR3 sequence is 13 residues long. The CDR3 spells CASSPEGMTEAFF. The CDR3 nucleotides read TGTGCCAGCAGCCCTGAAGGGATGACTGAAGCTTTCTTT.

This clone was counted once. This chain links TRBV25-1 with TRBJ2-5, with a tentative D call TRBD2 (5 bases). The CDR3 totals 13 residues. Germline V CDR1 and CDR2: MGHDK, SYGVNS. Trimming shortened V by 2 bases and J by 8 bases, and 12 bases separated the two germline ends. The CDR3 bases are TGTGCCAGCAGTGAAAGCCTCTCGGGAACCCAGTACTTC. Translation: CASSESLSGTQYF.

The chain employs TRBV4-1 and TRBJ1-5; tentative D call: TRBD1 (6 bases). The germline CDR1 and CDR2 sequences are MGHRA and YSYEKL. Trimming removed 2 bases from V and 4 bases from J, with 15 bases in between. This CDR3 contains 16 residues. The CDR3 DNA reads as TGCGCCAGCAGCCAAAACCAGGGACATATAAATCAGCCCCAGCATTTT. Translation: CASSQNQGHINQPQHF.

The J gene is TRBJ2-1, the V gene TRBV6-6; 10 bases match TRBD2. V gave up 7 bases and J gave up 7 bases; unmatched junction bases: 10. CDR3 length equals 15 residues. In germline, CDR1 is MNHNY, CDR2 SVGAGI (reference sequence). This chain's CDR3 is CASTGGSGRSNEQFF. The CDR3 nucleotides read TGTGCCAGCACAGGAGGTAGCGGGAGGTCAAATGAGCAGTTCTTC.

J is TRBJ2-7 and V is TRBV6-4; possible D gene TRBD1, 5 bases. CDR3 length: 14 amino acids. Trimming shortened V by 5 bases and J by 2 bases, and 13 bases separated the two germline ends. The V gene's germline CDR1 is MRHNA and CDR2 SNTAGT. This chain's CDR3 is CASSPGSGPYEQYF. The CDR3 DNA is TGTGCCAGCAGTCCCGGGTCAGGGCCCTACGAGCAGTACTTC.

The chain's CDR3 is CASSSDSNEAFF. The CDR3 DNA is TGTGCCAGCAGCTCAGACAGTAATGAAGCTTTCTTT. The rearrangement uses TRBV7-3 and TRBJ1-1, with D possibly being TRBD1 (5 bases). Germline CDR1 reads SGHTA; CDR2 reads FQGTGA. The CDR3 runs 12 residues. V lost 4 bases, J lost 7 bases, and 10 bases lay in between.

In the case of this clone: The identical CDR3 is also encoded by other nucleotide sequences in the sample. CDR3 sequence: CASSVVRNTEAFF. The CDR3 coding sequence is TGTGCCAGCAGCGTAGTTAGAAACACTGAAGCTTTCTTT. The rearrangement links TRBV9 to TRBJ1-1; no firm D call. The CDR3 extends over 13 amino acids. Germline V gene sequence: CDR1 SGDLS, CDR2 YYNGEE. V lost 0 bases and J lost 2, with 5 bases in between. The variable domain in full, with the rest retrieved from reference TRBV9 and TRBJ1-1, is DSGVTQTPKHLITATGQRVTLRCSPRSGDLSVYWYQQSLDQGLQFLIQYYNGEERAKGNILERFSAQQFPDLHSELNLSSLELGDSALYFCASSVVRNTEAFFGQGTRLTVV.

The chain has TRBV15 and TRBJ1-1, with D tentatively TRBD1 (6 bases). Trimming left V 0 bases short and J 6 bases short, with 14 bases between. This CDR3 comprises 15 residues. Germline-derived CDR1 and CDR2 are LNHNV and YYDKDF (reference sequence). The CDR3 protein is CATSRDWGQVSEAFF. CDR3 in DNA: TGTGCCACCAGCAGAGATTGGGGGCAGGTGTCTGAAGCTTTCTTT.

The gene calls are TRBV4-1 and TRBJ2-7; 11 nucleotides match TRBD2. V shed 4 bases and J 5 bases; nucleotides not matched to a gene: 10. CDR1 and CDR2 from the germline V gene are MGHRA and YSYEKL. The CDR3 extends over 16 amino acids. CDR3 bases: TGCGCCAGCAGCCTAGTATCCGGGACTAGCGGTGACGAGCAGTACTTC. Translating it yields CASSLVSGTSGDEQYF.

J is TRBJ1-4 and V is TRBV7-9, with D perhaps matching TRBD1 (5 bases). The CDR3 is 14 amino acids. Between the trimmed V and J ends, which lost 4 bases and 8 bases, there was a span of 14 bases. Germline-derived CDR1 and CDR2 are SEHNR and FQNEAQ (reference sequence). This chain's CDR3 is CASSWPGLGEKLFF. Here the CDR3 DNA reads TGTGCCAGCAGCTGGCCGGGACTAGGGGAAAAACTGTTTTTT.

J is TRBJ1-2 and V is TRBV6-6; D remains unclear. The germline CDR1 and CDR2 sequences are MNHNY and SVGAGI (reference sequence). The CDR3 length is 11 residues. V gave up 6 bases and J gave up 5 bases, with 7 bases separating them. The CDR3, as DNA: TGTGCCAGCAGAAACGCGTATGGCTACACCTTC. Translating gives CASRNAYGYTF.

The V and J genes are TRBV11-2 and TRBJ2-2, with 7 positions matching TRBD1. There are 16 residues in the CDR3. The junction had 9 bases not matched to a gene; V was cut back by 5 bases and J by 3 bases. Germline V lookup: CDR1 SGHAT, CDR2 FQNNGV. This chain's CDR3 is CASSLGQFVDTGELFF. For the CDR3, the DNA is TGTGCCAGCAGCCTGGGACAGTTCGTTGACACCGGGGAGCTGTTTTTT. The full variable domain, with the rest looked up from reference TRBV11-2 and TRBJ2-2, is EAGVAQSPRYKIIEKRQSVAFWCNPISGHATLYWYQQILGQGPKLLIQFQNNGVVDDSQLPKDRFSAERLKGVDSTLKIQPAKLEDSAVYLCASSLGQFVDTGELFFGEGSRLTVL.

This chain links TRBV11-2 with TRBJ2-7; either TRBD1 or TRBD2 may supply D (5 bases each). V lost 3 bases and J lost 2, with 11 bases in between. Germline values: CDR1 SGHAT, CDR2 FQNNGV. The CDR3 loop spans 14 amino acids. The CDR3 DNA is TGTGCCAGCAGCTTCACAGGTAGCGCCTACGAGCAGTACTTC. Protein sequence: CASSFTGSAYEQYF.

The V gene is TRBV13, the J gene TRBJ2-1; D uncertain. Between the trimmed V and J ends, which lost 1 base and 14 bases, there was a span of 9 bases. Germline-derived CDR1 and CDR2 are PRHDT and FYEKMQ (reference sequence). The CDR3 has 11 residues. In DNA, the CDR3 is TGTGCCAGCAGCTTAGAAGGCGAGGAGTTCTTC. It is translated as CASSLEGEEFF.

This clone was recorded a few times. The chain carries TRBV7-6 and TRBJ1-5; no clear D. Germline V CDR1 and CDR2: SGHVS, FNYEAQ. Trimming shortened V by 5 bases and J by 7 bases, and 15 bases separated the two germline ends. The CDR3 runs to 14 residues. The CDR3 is CASSLGEGRQPQHF. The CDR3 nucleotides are TGTGCCAGCAGCCTAGGAGAAGGGCGACAGCCCCAGCATTTT.

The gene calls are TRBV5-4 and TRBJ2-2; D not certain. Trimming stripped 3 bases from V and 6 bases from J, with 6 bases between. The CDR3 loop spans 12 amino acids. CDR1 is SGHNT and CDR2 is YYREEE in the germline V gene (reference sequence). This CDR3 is CASSSYPGELFF. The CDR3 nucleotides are TGTGCCAGCAGCTCCTACCCCGGGGAGCTGTTTTTT.

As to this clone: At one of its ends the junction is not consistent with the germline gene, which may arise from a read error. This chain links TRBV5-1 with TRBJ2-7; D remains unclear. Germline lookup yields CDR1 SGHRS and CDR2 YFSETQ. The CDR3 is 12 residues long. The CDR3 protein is CASSSRSGEQCF. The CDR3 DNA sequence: TGCGCCAGCAGCTCTCGTTCTGGCGAGCAGTGCTTC.

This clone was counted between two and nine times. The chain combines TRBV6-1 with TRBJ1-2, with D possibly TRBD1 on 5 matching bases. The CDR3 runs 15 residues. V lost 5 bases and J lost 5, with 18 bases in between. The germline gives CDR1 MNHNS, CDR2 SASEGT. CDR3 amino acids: CASSISPPGLYGYTF. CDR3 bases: TGTGCCAGCAGTATCAGTCCTCCAGGGTTGTATGGCTACACCTTC.

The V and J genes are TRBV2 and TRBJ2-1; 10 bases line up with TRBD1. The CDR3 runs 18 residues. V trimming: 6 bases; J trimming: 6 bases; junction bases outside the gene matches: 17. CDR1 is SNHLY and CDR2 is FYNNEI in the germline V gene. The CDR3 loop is CASRAGTGDFRGGNEQFF. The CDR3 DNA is TGTGCCAGCAGGGCCGGGACAGGGGATTTTCGGGGGGGCAATGAGCAGTTCTTC.

The CDR3: CASSPIEGQGGYGYTF. The DNA for the CDR3 is TGTGCCAGCAGCCCAATAGAGGGACAGGGAGGGTATGGCTACACCTTC. The chain joins TRBV5-5 to TRBJ1-2; 9 positions agree with TRBD1. V trimming: 4 bases; J trimming: 5 bases; junction bases outside the gene matches: 12. Germline assignment: CDR1 SGHKS and CDR2 YYEKEE (reference sequence). The CDR3 runs to 16 residues.